This is a list of T cell receptor beta chains from one sample in a study of T cell clonotyping in hematopoietic cell transplantation. Profiling relied on immunoSEQ multiplex PCR, and the TCRdb table lists in-frame clones only, not all of them. The data hold around 12,000 clones, with approximately 67% observed a single time. The specimen comprised peripheral blood mononuclear cells, sampled 180 days after allogeneic stem cell transplant. These receptors came from a male patient aged 55 to 69 who had an allogeneic stem cell transplant from an unrelated donor, so the T cells may come from the graft donor. Some clones in this sample may be carry-over from other donors' samples. Both conserved end residues are part of each CDR3. D genes are given only for firm matches. Not all rows give a size; the values are once, few, many and, for expanded clones, a class.

V,J,D,size,DNA,CDR3
TRBV27,TRBJ1-1,-,-,TGTGCCAGCAGTCCAGGGGAGACGACTGAAGCTTTCTTT,CASSPGETTEAFF
TRBV2,TRBJ2-7,-,-,TGTGCCAGCAGTGAACTTCGAGTGGGGGATGAGCAGTACTTC,CASSELRVGDEQYF
TRBV28,TRBJ2-7,-,-,TGTGCCAGCAGCACTACGAGGGAGTCTACCTCTTCTAGGTCCTACGAGCAGTACTTC,CASSTTRESTSSRSYEQYF
TRBV29-1,TRBJ1-2,-,-,TGCAGCGTTGAGGGCTATGGCTACACCTTC,CSVEGYGYTF
TRBV28,TRBJ1-1,-,few,-,CASIPSTSNTEAFF
TRBV27,TRBJ1-2,-,-,TGTGCCAGCACCCCCTGGCTTGGTACAGGCCCTAGCTATGGCTACACCTTC,CASTPWLGTGPSYGYTF
TRBV4-2,TRBJ1-1,-,-,TGTGCCAGCAGCCCCGGGGGGACTGAAGCTTTCTTT,CASSPGGTEAFF
TRBV7-9,TRBJ2-7,-,-,TGTGCCAGCAGCCCAACAGAAGTGAGAGGGGAGCAGTACTTC,CASSPTEVRGEQYF
TRBV27,TRBJ2-3,-,once,TGTGCCAGCAGACTTTGGGGGGGCACGAGCACAGATACGCAGTATTTT,CASRLWGGTSTDTQYF
TRBV30,TRBJ2-7,TRBD2,-,TGTGCCTGGAGTGTTGCGGGAGCCCCCTACGAGCAGTACTTC,CAWSVAGAPYEQYF
TRBV5-6,TRBJ2-7,TRBD1,-,TGTGCCAGCAGCAAGGGACAGGGGTTTCACGAGCAGTACTTC,CASSKGQGFHEQYF
TRBV30,TRBJ1-5,-,few,TGTGCCTGGAACGCAGGGGATCAGCCCCAGCATTTT,CAWNAGDQPQHF
TRBV4-1,TRBJ1-5,-,-,TGCGCCAGCAGCTTTACGGTGAGCAATCAGCCCCAGCATTTT,CASSFTVSNQPQHF
TRBV6-1,TRBJ1-4,-,-,TGTGCCAGCAGCTCAGAGACAGCAACTAATGAAAAACTGTTTTTT,CASSSETATNEKLFF
TRBV10-3,TRBJ1-6,-,few,TGTGCCATCAGTAGTAAGACACGGGGGGATTCACCCCTCCACTTT,CAISSKTRGDSPLHF
TRBV7-6,TRBJ2-7,TRBD1,-,TGTGCCAGCAGCTTAGAGGACCGGGACAGGGGGTACGAGCAGTACTTC,CASSLEDRDRGYEQYF
TRBV6-1,TRBJ1-1,-,-,TGTGCCAGCAGTTATGCTTTCTTT,CASSYAFF
TRBV2,TRBJ2-1,TRBD2,-,TGTGCCAGCAGTGAGGGACTAGCGGGGTACAATGAGCAGTTCTTC,CASSEGLAGYNEQFF
TRBV7-9,TRBJ1-6,-,-,TGTGCCAGCAGCTCCGGCTCCTATAATTCACCCCTCCACTTT,CASSSGSYNSPLHF
TRBV9,TRBJ2-2,-,-,TGTGCCAGCAGCGCGGACAGGAACACCGGGGAGCTGTTTTTT,CASSADRNTGELFF
TRBV7-7,TRBJ2-5,-,-,TGTGCCAGCAGCCCCCTGGGAGTCGGGGAGACCCAGTACTTC,CASSPLGVGETQYF
TRBV7-8,TRBJ2-4,TRBD2,-,TGTGCCAGCAGCTTAGCCAGGGAGGGAAACATTCAGTACTTC,CASSLAREGNIQYF
TRBV6-5,TRBJ1-5,-,-,TGTGCCAGCAGTTACTCGAACACAGGGATAGATCAGCCCCAGCATTTT,CASSYSNTGIDQPQHF
TRBV2,TRBJ1-1,-,-,TGTGCCAGCAGGGGACCGGCAGCTTTCTTT,CASRGPAAFF
TRBV6-1,TRBJ1-2,-,-,TGTGCCAGCACGACCACCCTAATGGAAGACTATGGCTACACCTTC,CASTTTLMEDYGYTF
TRBV30,TRBJ1-1,-,few,TGTGCCTGGAGTAACCAGGGGGAAGCTTTCTTT,CAWSNQGEAFF
TRBV30,TRBJ1-2,-,-,TGTGCCTGGAGTCTCCGCAGGGACTATGGCTACACCTTC,CAWSLRRDYGYTF
TRBV7-6,TRBJ1-2,TRBD1,-,TGTGCCAGCAGCTTAGAGGCGACAGGGCATGGCTACACCTTC,CASSLEATGHGYTF
TRBV6-1,TRBJ2-7,-,-,TGTGCCAGCACCCACGGACACTACGAGCAGTACTTC,CASTHGHYEQYF
TRBV25-1,TRBJ1-2,-,-,TGTGCCAGCAGTGAGCGACAGTCCGATGGCTACACCTTC,CASSERQSDGYTF
TRBV4-2,TRBJ1-2,-,-,TGTGCCAGCAGCCCGGGGCGTACAGGGAGGTACGGCTACACCTTC,CASSPGRTGRYGYTF
TRBV28,TRBJ1-1,-,-,TGTGCCAGCAGTTTAGGGTTCACTGAAGCTTTCTTT,CASSLGFTEAFF
TRBV19,TRBJ1-1,TRBD1,few,TGTGCCAGTAGTATGCGTGGACAGGACACTGAAGCTTTCTTT,CASSMRGQDTEAFF
TRBV19,TRBJ2-5,-,-,TGTGCCAGTAGTCCCCCCGGCCCAGCGGAGACCCAGTACTTC,CASSPPGPAETQYF
TRBV7-3,TRBJ2-7,TRBD2,-,TGTGCCAGCAGCTTATACTCCCGGGGGGAAGAGCAGTACTTC,CASSLYSRGEEQYF
TRBV2,TRBJ2-7,-,once,TGTGCCAGCAGTGGAGCGGACATATTGGCCTACGAGCAGTACTTC,CASSGADILAYEQYF
TRBV5-6,TRBJ1-2,-,-,TGTGCCAGCAGCTTGGCCGTCCCTAACTATGGCTACACCTTC,CASSLAVPNYGYTF
TRBV6-5,TRBJ1-5,TRBD1,-,TGTGCCAGCAGCAGGGACAGGGGGCATAATCAGCCCCAGCATTTT,CASSRDRGHNQPQHF
TRBV6-1,TRBJ1-5,-,-,TGTGCCAGCAGTGGCCCAGGGGTTAATAGCAATCAGCCCCAGCATTTT,CASSGPGVNSNQPQHF